Presented here are 22 T cell receptor beta chains from one specimen sequenced in a study of long-term antiretroviral therapy in people with HIV. With survey level as its setting, the immunoSEQ assay was v3.0. Sequencing used immunoSEQ multiplex PCR; TCRdb keeps in-frame clones, though not all of them. This sample yields 22,000 or so clones, of which over 70% are seen a single time; about 15% belongs to the top ten. Specimen: unsorted PBMCs, collected 2.9 years after starting antiretroviral therapy. Receptor source: a woman in her 30s with HIV.

This chain joins TRBV2 and TRBJ1-1; D is unclear. The germline V and J ends were trimmed by 2 bases and 3 bases, with 10 bases remaining between them. Germline values: CDR1 SNHLY, CDR2 FYNNEI. This CDR3 region has 14 residues. The CDR3 region has the DNA TGTGCCAGCAGTGAAAATTCGCGCTACACTGAAGCTTTCTTT. It translates to CASSENSRYTEAFF.

V usage is TRBV5-4 and J usage is TRBJ2-1; 11 bases align to TRBD2. V gave up 4 bases and J gave up 9 bases; unmatched junction bases: 9. The V gene's germline CDR1 is SGHNT and CDR2 YYREEE (reference sequence). The CDR3 loop spans 15 amino acids. The CDR3 sequence: CASSPGTSGLREQFF. The CDR3 DNA reads as TGTGCCAGCAGCCCCGGGACTAGCGGACTTCGTGAGCAGTTCTTC. The entire variable domain, with the rest obtained from reference TRBV5-4 and TRBJ2-1, is as follows: ETGVTQSPTHLIKTRGQQVTLRCSSQSGHNTVSWYQQALGQGPQFIFQYYREEENGRGNFPPRFSGLQFPNYSSELNVNALELDDSALYLCASSPGTSGLREQFFGPGTRLTVL.

The chain recombines TRBV11-1 with TRBJ2-3; TRBD2 agrees at 7 bases. Trimming cost V 1 base and J 5 bases; bases outside gene matches: 6. The CDR3 totals 15 residues. Germline lookup yields CDR1 SGHAT and CDR2 FQDESV (reference sequence). The CDR3 region is CASSLGWTSQDTQYF. CDR3 bases: TGTGCCAGCAGCTTAGGATGGACTAGTCAAGATACGCAGTATTTT.

V is TRBV6-1 and J is TRBJ1-5; D unresolved. Trimming pared 4 bases from V and 5 bases from J, leaving 9 bases between. Germline assignment: CDR1 MNHNS and CDR2 SASEGT. The CDR3 covers 13 residues. CDR3 coding DNA: TGTGCCAGCAGTGGACAATTCGATCAGCCCCAGCATTTT. Its translation is CASSGQFDQPQHF.

The chain uses TRBV30 and TRBJ1-1; 7 positions match TRBD1. The CDR3 sequence is 15 residues long. With V trimmed by 2 bases and J by 4 bases, 10 bases remained unmatched. In germline, CDR1 is GTSNPN, CDR2 SVGIG (reference sequence). The CDR3 DNA is TGTGCCTGGAGTATGGGACAGCTTGTTGGCACTGAAGCTTTCTTT. This translates into CAWSMGQLVGTEAFF.

This clone occurred once. The V and J genes are TRBV19 and TRBJ1-1; no clear D. The CDR3 runs to 13 residues. Germline-derived CDR1 and CDR2 are LNHDA and SQIVND (reference sequence). V lost 6 bases and J lost 2, with 10 bases in between. The CDR3 loop is CASSLADNTEAFF. CDR3 nucleotide sequence: TGTGCCAGTAGCCTCGCGGATAACACTGAAGCTTTCTTT.

The rearrangement links TRBV5-1 to TRBJ2-7, with a weak D call TRBD1 (6 bases). This CDR3 contains 14 residues. CDR1 and CDR2 from the germline V gene are SGHRS and YFSETQ. V was clipped by 0 bases and J by 4 bases, with 11 bases between them. CDR3 nucleotide sequence: TGCGCCAGCAGCTTGGACCCGACAGGTTACGAGCAGTACGTC. Amino acid sequence: CASSLDPTGYEQYV.

The V and J genes are TRBV15 and TRBJ2-1, with a tentative D call TRBD1 (5 bases). The CDR3 is made up of 15 amino acids. With 1 base removed from V and 4 bases from J, the gap between germline ends came to 11 bases. The germline gives CDR1 LNHNV, CDR2 YYDKDF (reference sequence). The CDR3 sequence: CATSRVQGQYNEQFF. The CDR3 DNA is TGTGCCACCAGCAGAGTTCAGGGTCAGTACAATGAGCAGTTCTTC.

This clone was picked up a small number of times. This chain links TRBV7-8 with TRBJ2-1, with 8 bases matching TRBD1. Germline V gene sequence: CDR1 SGHVS, CDR2 FQNEAQ. With 4 bases clipped from V and 4 bases from J, the junction kept 6 bases outside the gene matches. This CDR3 region has 15 residues. CDR3 DNA sequence: TGTGCCAGCAGCTGGGGACAGGTTCCGTACAATGAGCAGTTCTTC. This gives the protein CASSWGQVPYNEQFF.

The rearrangement uses TRBV2 and TRBJ2-1; a possible D gene is TRBD2 (5 bases). CDR1 is SNHLY and CDR2 is FYNNEI in the germline V gene. This CDR3 is 10 amino acids long. V lost 7 bases and J lost 13, with 11 bases in between. CDR3 loop: CASNWASQFF. As DNA, the CDR3 is TGTGCCAGCAATTGGGCTAGCCAGTTCTTC.

CDR3 residues: CATKQGSNQPQHF. The CDR3 nucleotides are TGCGCCACCAAACAGGGAAGCAATCAGCCCCAGCATTTT. The V call is TRBV10-2, the J call TRBJ1-5, with TRBD1 as a possible D gene (6 bases). Per germline, CDR1 WSHSY and CDR2 SAAADI. Trimming pared 10 bases from V and 1 base from J, leaving 11 bases between. This CDR3 is 13 amino acids long.

This clone was seen a single time. The chain employs TRBV23-1 and TRBJ2-6; D is undetermined. TRBV23-1 is designated an ORF whose function remains uncertain. The CDR3 runs to 17 residues. V dropped 4 bases and J dropped 0 bases, with 13 bases sitting between them. This CDR3 is CASSRVRRLSGANVLTF. In DNA, the CDR3 is TGCGCCAGCAGTCGTGTCAGGCGGCTCTCTGGGGCCAACGTCCTGACTTTC.

The chain joins TRBV6-1 to TRBJ1-5; the D gene is possibly TRBD1 (6 bases). The V and J ends lost 2 bases and 4 bases respectively, with 6 bases between them. The CDR3 runs 13 residues. From germline, CDR1 is MNHNS and CDR2 SASEGT. The CDR3 coding sequence is TGTGCCAGCAGTGAAACAGGGAATCAGCCCCAGCATTTT. It translates to CASSETGNQPQHF.

The chain employs TRBV9 and TRBJ2-2; D might be TRBD1 or TRBD2, each matching 6 bases. The CDR3 has 14 residues. The V end was cut by 3 bases, the J end by 2 bases, with 8 bases between. Looked up from germline, CDR1 is SGDLS and CDR2 is YYNGEE. For the CDR3, the DNA is TGTGCCAGCAGCGAGGGGGGAAACACCGGGGAGCTGTTTTTT. Its translation: CASSEGGNTGELFF.

V usage is TRBV6-1 and J usage is TRBJ1-4, with TRBD1 matching over 7 bases. This CDR3 has 14 residues. Germline CDR1 reads MNHNS; CDR2 reads SASEGT. J gave up 8 bases and V 6 bases, and 9 bases lay outside the gene matches. The chain's CDR3 is CASRIGGAGEKLFF. CDR3 coding DNA: TGTGCCAGCAGGATAGGGGGCGCCGGGGAAAAACTGTTTTTT.

The genes are TRBV5-5 and TRBJ2-3, with 11 bases fitting TRBD2. Germline V gene lookup returns CDR1 SGHKS and CDR2 YYEKEE (reference sequence). V trimming: 1 base; J trimming: 4 bases; junction bases outside the gene matches: 11. The CDR3 is made up of 18 amino acids. CDR3 amino acids: CASSLLARLAGGPDTQYF. DNA of the CDR3: TGTGCCAGCAGCTTGCTGGCTAGGCTAGCGGGGGGTCCAGATACGCAGTATTTT.

V usage is TRBV6-1 and J usage is TRBJ2-1, with D possibly TRBD2 on 6 matching bases. CDR1 and CDR2 from the germline V gene are MNHNS and SASEGT. Trimming cost V 10 bases and J 4 bases, with 11 bases left between them. The CDR3 totals 12 residues. The CDR3 spells CATGRLYNEQFF. In DNA form, the CDR3 reads TGTGCCACTGGGAGGCTTTACAATGAGCAGTTCTTC.

V gene TRBV5-5 combines with J gene TRBJ1-3; perhaps TRBD1 as D (6 bases). Germline V gene data show CDR1 as SGHKS and CDR2 as YYEKEE (reference sequence). The V gene lost 4 bases and the J gene lost 1 base, with 15 bases spanning the gap. This CDR3 spans 16 amino acids. This CDR3 is CASSKGQGNSGNTIYF. DNA for the CDR3: TGTGCCAGCAGCAAGGGACAAGGGAATTCTGGAAACACCATATATTTT.

To note about this clone: Other DNA variants within this sample encode the same CDR3. The V and J genes are TRBV5-8 and TRBJ1-3; weak D call: TRBD1 (6 bases). Trimming pared 2 bases from V and 0 bases from J, leaving 6 bases between. The V gene's germline CDR1 is SGHTS and CDR2 YDEGEE. The CDR3 is made up of 14 amino acids. CDR3 coding DNA: TGTGCCAGCAGCTTACAGGGCTCTGGAAACACCATATATTTT. Its translation is CASSLQGSGNTIYF.

CDR3 DNA: TGTGCCAGCAGTGAAGCTATGACCGTCCCGGGAAATACGCAGTATTTT. Amino acid sequence: CASSEAMTVPGNTQYF. The V call is TRBV6-1, the J call TRBJ2-3, with D perhaps TRBD2 (5 bases). Germline CDR1 MNHNS, CDR2 SASEGT. Trimming removed 0 bases from V and 7 bases from J, with 17 bases in between. The CDR3 is made up of 16 amino acids.

The V gene is TRBV11-2, the J gene TRBJ2-1; tentatively, D is TRBD1 or TRBD2 (5 bases each). Germline CDR1 SGHAT, CDR2 FQNNGV. This CDR3 comprises 15 residues. V was trimmed by 5 bases and J by 8 bases, leaving 19 bases between them. The DNA for the CDR3 is TGTGCCAGCAGCCTGGGACCCCGAACCGGGGATGAGCAGTTCTTC. The encoded protein is CASSLGPRTGDEQFF. Combining the CDR3 with reference TRBV11-2 and TRBJ2-1 gives the whole variable domain EAGVAQSPRYKIIEKRQSVAFWCNPISGHATLYWYQQILGQGPKLLIQFQNNGVVDDSQLPKDRFSAERLKGVDSTLKIQPAKLEDSAVYLCASSLGPRTGDEQFFGPGTRLTVL.

This clone was detected only once. This chain joins TRBV7-2 and TRBJ2-7; the D is unclear. Germline CDR1 reads SGHTA; CDR2 reads FQGNSA. CDR3 length: 16 residues. V lost 2 bases to trimming and J lost 6 bases, with 20 bases between them. This chain's CDR3 is CASSLFFGRLVREQYF. DNA for the CDR3: TGTGCCAGCAGCTTATTCTTTGGCCGTCTAGTCCGCGAGCAGTACTTC.